This note documents a single T cell receptor beta chain sequence. The same CDR3 also results from other DNA sequences found in this sample. These data are taken from a study of shared clonotypes between healthy human individuals. Method: immunoSEQ multiplex PCR; TCRdb's copy keeps in-frame clones and lacks some. Seen here are 2 million to 2.5 million clones, around 95% observed once, and the top ten hold roughly 0.13%. This CDR3 is built from 11 residues. V lost 2 bases and J lost 4, with 0 bases in between. Germline CDR1 is MDHEN and CDR2 is SYDVKM. This sequence originates from a man between 18 and 29 years old in good health. The J gene is TRBJ1-3, the V gene TRBV28; no reliable D call. The sample taken for sequencing was naive CD4+ T cells sorted from blood. Subset noted: CD45RA+ positively selected. CDR3 coding DNA: TGTGCCAGCAGTTTAGGAAACACCATATATTTT. Residues: CASSLGNTIYF.